This T cell receptor beta chain was captured by sequencing in a study of PD-L1 blockade in urothelial cancer. Findings and caveats of the study: Larger 3-week expansion of tumor-associated blood clones was seen in durable-benefit patients.

The germline gives CDR1 GTSNPN, CDR2 SVGIG (reference sequence). The CDR3 length is 11 residues. Deletions cut 4 bases from V and 8 bases from J, with 9 bases between. The method was immunoSEQ multiplex PCR; TCRdb's version includes in-frame clones alone and lacks a portion of them. The sample carries around 120,000 clones, about 85% recorded once. A note on this clone: Its antigen remains unknown.

The TCR was taken from a man in his fifties or sixties with urothelial cancer. The chain has TRBV30 and TRBJ2-4, with D uncertain. Sequenced material: PBMCs, taken around atezolizumab (anti-PD-L1) treatment. The chain's CDR3 is CAWNDGDIQYF. The CDR3 nucleotides read TGTGCCTGGAATGACGGAGACATTCAGTACTTC.